The rows below give T cell receptor beta chains drawn from one sample of a study of identical twins. TCRdb ran MiXCR on the 5' RACE reads and lists one entry per CDR3 protein. The table includes around 100,000 distinct CDR3 sequences, around 5.5% detected once. Sequenced: memory T cells sorted from blood. All receptors come from a woman aged 50 to 60 in good health. Each CDR3 is given with its conserved first and last residue. A D gene is named only where the DNA matches it firmly. A row's size may be missing; if present it is once, few, many or a size class.

d_call	j_call	clone_size	v_call	cdr3_nt	cdr3_aa
TRBD2	TRBJ2-3	many	TRBV9	TGTGCCAGCAGCGTAGGTAGCGGGACCACAGATACGCAGTATTTT	CASSVGSGTTDTQYF
NA	TRBJ2-1	many	TRBV15	TGTGCCACCAGCCCGGACCGCAGCTCCTACAATGAGCAGTTCTTC	CATSPDRSSYNEQFF
TRBD1	TRBJ1-1	NA	TRBV5-1	TGCGCCAGCAGCTCCCACAGGGGCAACACTGAAGCTTTCTTT	CASSSHRGNTEAFF
NA	TRBJ2-3	NA	TRBV7-9	TGTGCCAGCAGCCGTCCCTCCGACTCAGATACGCAGTATTTT	CASSRPSDSDTQYF
TRBD1	TRBJ2-3	many	TRBV7-3	TGTGCCAGCAGCCGGGACAGGGGGCTCTCAGATACGCAGTATTTT	CASSRDRGLSDTQYF
NA	TRBJ2-7	few	TRBV5-5	TGTGCCTCATTTCCGGGACTCGTGGGAGAGCAGTACTTC	CASFPGLVGEQYF
TRBD2	TRBJ2-4	many	TRBV4-1	TGCGCCAGCAGCCAAAACCCTCTTAGCGGGAGGGCTGCCAAAAACATTCAGTACTTC	CASSQNPLSGRAAKNIQYF
TRBD1	TRBJ1-5	many	TRBV20-1	TGCAGTGCTAGAGATATAGGGGACAGAGACTATCAGCCCCAGCATTTT	CSARDIGDRDYQPQHF
NA	TRBJ2-2	many	TRBV4-1	TGCGCCAGCAGCCAAATCGGGGCCGGGGAGCTGTTTTTT	CASSQIGAGELFF
TRBD1	TRBJ1-5	many	TRBV20-1	TGCAGTGCTAGGCAGGGGGCTCGGGGTTCGGTCGTACAGCCCCAGCATTTT	CSARQGARGSVVQPQHF
NA	TRBJ2-7	many	TRBV9	TGTGCCAGCAGCGTAGCTCTCGGAGGGAGTTACGAGCAGTACTTC	CASSVALGGSYEQYF
NA	TRBJ2-2	many	TRBV19	TGTGCCAGTAGTATAGGGACCAGCAGCGGGGAGCTGTTTTTT	CASSIGTSSGELFF
NA	TRBJ2-6	many	TRBV3-1	TGTGCCAGCAGCCAAGGCTCCCCGGCTGGGGCCAACGTCCTGACTTTC	CASSQGSPAGANVLTF
NA	TRBJ2-1	NA	TRBV5-4	TGTGCCAGCCTGGACCATCGGGACAATGAGCAGTTCTTC	CASLDHRDNEQFF
TRBD2	TRBJ2-3	NA	TRBV9	TGTGCCAGCAGCGTCGGGGCCCAGCGGGACTACGATACGCAGTATTTT	CASSVGAQRDYDTQYF
TRBD2	TRBJ2-1	NA	TRBV2	TGTGCCAGCAGTGTTGAGGGACTAGCGGATTACAATGAGCAGTTCTTC	CASSVEGLADYNEQFF
NA	TRBJ2-2	many	TRBV21-1	TGTGCCAGCATATTAGGGGGTAGCACCGGGGAGCTGTTTTTT	CASILGGSTGELFF
NA	TRBJ1-2	few	TRBV20-1	TGCAGTGCTAGAGATGGGGTTAACTATGGCTACACCTTC	CSARDGVNYGYTF
NA	TRBJ2-3	medium-sized	TRBV4-1	TGCGCCAGCAGCCAAGAGCCCGGATGGAGGACAGATACGCAGTATTTT	CASSQEPGWRTDTQYF
TRBD1	TRBJ2-7	many	TRBV20-1	TGCAGTGCTCCGACAGGGGACCTTTACGAGCAGTACTTC	CSAPTGDLYEQYF
NA	TRBJ2-7	many	TRBV6-6	TGTGCCTCGACCGTAGCGCTAGTGTACGAGCAGTACTTC	CASTVALVYEQYF
TRBD1	TRBJ2-3	NA	TRBV5-6	TGTGCCAGCAGCTCGGGACAGGACGATACGCAGTATTTT	CASSSGQDDTQYF
TRBD1	TRBJ2-1	few	TRBV29-1	TGCAGCGTTGGCAGGGGGCATGAGCAGTTCTTC	CSVGRGHEQFF
NA	TRBJ2-3	NA	TRBV20-1	TGCAGTGCCCGGTGGGGAGATACGCAGTATTTT	CSARWGDTQYF
NA	TRBJ1-1	many	TRBV7-8	TGTGCCAGCAGCCCGACCAACTGGGGCACTGAAGCTTTCTTT	CASSPTNWGTEAFF